These 28 T cell receptor beta chains share one sample of origin, sequenced in a study of cytomegalovirus exposure and HLA in healthy donors. Using immunoSEQ multiplex PCR, the repertoire was profiled, and TCRdb retains in-frame clones only, with some absent. The sample includes 160,000 or so clones, about 88% of them seen just once. Source material: PBMCs. The source of these receptors is a man aged 18 to 30 in good health and CMV-seronegative.

This chain connects TRBV7-9 to TRBJ2-2, with D possibly matching TRBD1 (6 bases). CDR3 length: 16 amino acids. Per germline, CDR1 SEHNR and CDR2 FQNEAQ (reference sequence). The V gene lost 4 bases and the J gene lost 4 bases, with 16 bases spanning the gap. The CDR3 nucleotides are TGTGCCAGCAGCTCCACAGGGAAGGATAGCACCGGGGAGCTGTTTTTT. It is translated as CASSSTGKDSTGELFF.

V is TRBV7-9 and J is TRBJ2-2; D remains unclear. The CDR3 length is 12 residues. V was pared by 2 bases and J by 7 bases, with 5 bases between. In germline, CDR1 is SEHNR, CDR2 FQNEAQ (reference sequence). The CDR3 here is CASSLFIGELFF. As DNA, the CDR3 is TGTGCCAGCAGCTTATTCATCGGGGAGCTGTTTTTT.

The chain is built from TRBV6-1 and TRBJ2-7, with 8 bases identical to TRBD1. Germline CDR1 and CDR2: MNHNS and SASEGT. Losses at the gene ends were 10 bases for V and 2 bases for J; bases not matched to a gene: 10. CDR3 size: 14 residues. The CDR3 region is CANDDRGGTYEQYV. CDR3 nucleotide sequence: TGTGCCAACGATGACAGGGGTGGGACCTACGAGCAGTACGTC.

The CDR3 DNA reads as TGTGCCAGTTCCCTACGACAGGGGAGATACGAGCAGTACTTC. Protein sequence: CASSLRQGRYEQYF. J is TRBJ2-7 and V is TRBV6-5, with TRBD1 matching 8 bases. Germline CDR1 and CDR2: MNHEY and SVGAGI. Trimming at V came to 9 bases and at J to 4 bases, leaving 11 bases not matched to a gene. The CDR3 extends over 14 amino acids.

V gene TRBV4-2 combines with J gene TRBJ2-7; the match to TRBD1 covers 9 bases. Per the germline V gene, CDR1 is LGHNA and CDR2 is YNFKEQ. With V trimmed by 3 bases and J by 3 bases, 6 bases remained unmatched. The CDR3 contains 15 residues. The CDR3 sequence is CASSQGTGQGYEQYF. The DNA for the CDR3 is TGTGCCAGCAGCCAGGGAACGGGACAGGGCTACGAGCAGTACTTC.

The table lists this clone with a few counts. This chain links TRBV27 with TRBJ1-2, with a possible D match to TRBD1 (5 bases). V lost 0 bases, J lost 4 bases, and 9 bases lay in between. The V gene's germline CDR1 is MNHEY and CDR2 SMNVEV (reference sequence). This CDR3 has 14 residues. CDR3: CASSLSAGFYGYTF. The CDR3 coding sequence is TGTGCCAGCAGTTTATCGGCAGGGTTCTATGGCTACACCTTC.

The chain recombines TRBV7-2 with TRBJ1-3; 8 nucleotides match TRBD1. There are 14 residues in the CDR3. Trimming cost V 5 bases and J 4 bases; bases outside gene matches: 4. The germline V gene has CDR1 SGHTA and CDR2 FQGNSA. The CDR3 region has the DNA TGTGCCAGCAGCACCAGGACAGGGGGAAACACCATATATTTT. Protein product: CASSTRTGGNTIYF.

The rearrangement uses TRBV6-5 and TRBJ1-3, with TRBD1 matching over 8 bases. The CDR3 length is 14 residues. Germline V lookup: CDR1 MNHEY, CDR2 SVGAGI. V trimming: 6 bases; J trimming: 2 bases; junction bases outside the gene matches: 3. The CDR3 region has the DNA TGTGCCAGCAGATCACAGGGGGCTGGAAACACCATATATTTT. It specifies CASRSQGAGNTIYF.

The chain employs TRBV4-2 and TRBJ2-1, with 10 positions matching TRBD2. The J segment lost 10 bases and the V segment lost 0 bases, leaving 12 bases of the junction unmatched. This CDR3 is built from 17 residues. Looked up from germline, CDR1 is LGHNA and CDR2 is YNFKEQ. The CDR3 region has the DNA TGTGCCAGCAGCCAAGATCTGGTTGTTAGCGGGGGGAAAGAGCAGTTCTTC. It codes for CASSQDLVVSGGKEQFF.

The chain uses TRBV25-1 and TRBJ1-1, with a possible D match to TRBD1 (5 bases). Germline CDR1 and CDR2: MGHDK and SYGVNS. This CDR3 comprises 13 residues. V was pared by 5 bases and J by 4 bases, with 11 bases between. This CDR3 reads CASSFTGPTEAFF. The CDR3 region has the DNA TGTGCCAGCAGTTTTACAGGCCCCACTGAAGCTTTCTTT.

The rearrangement uses TRBV25-1 and TRBJ2-7, with a weak D call TRBD1 (6 bases). Between the trimmed V and J ends, which lost 1 base and 7 bases, there was a span of 17 bases. CDR3 size: 15 residues. Germline loops: CDR1 MGHDK, CDR2 SYGVNS. The CDR3 loop reads CASSESGTLEWEQYF. The DNA of the CDR3 is TGTGCCAGCAGTGAATCCGGGACACTGGAGTGGGAGCAGTACTTC.

This rearrangement joins TRBV7-2 to TRBJ2-6; no definite D call. The germline V gene has CDR1 SGHTA and CDR2 FQGNSA. V was clipped by 5 bases and J by 0 bases, with 11 bases between them. The CDR3 runs 16 residues. CDR3 sequence reads: CASSLRRGSGANVLTF. CDR3 DNA: TGTGCCAGCAGCCTTCGCCGAGGCTCTGGGGCCAACGTCCTGACTTTC. The full variable domain, in which reference TRBV7-2 and TRBJ2-6 provide the parts outside the CDR3, is GAGVSQSPSNKVTEKGKDVELRCDPISGHTALYWYRQSLGQGLEFLIYFQGNSAPDKSGLPSDRFSAERTGGSVSTLTIQRTQQEDSAVYLCASSLRRGSGANVLTFGAGSRLTVL.

A single count supports this clone. V is TRBV27 and J is TRBJ1-2; 10 bases map to TRBD1. Germline-derived CDR1 and CDR2 are MNHEY and SMNVEV (reference sequence). The CDR3 covers 14 residues. Losses at the gene ends were 1 base for V and 9 bases for J; bases not matched to a gene: 5. The chain's CDR3 is CASSLLGQGMRYTF. The DNA for the CDR3 is TGTGCCAGCAGTTTATTGGGACAGGGGATGCGCTACACCTTC.

The rearrangement uses TRBV2 and TRBJ1-5; D unclear. The CDR3 consists of 13 residues. Germline CDR1 and CDR2: SNHLY and FYNNEI. V was cut by 6 bases and J by 4 bases, with 10 bases left in between. The CDR3 spells CASRAALNQPQHF. DNA of the CDR3: TGTGCCAGCAGGGCCGCCTTAAATCAGCCCCAGCATTTT.

The genes are TRBV30 and TRBJ2-3; 10 positions agree with TRBD2. Per the germline V gene, CDR1 is GTSNPN and CDR2 is SVGIG (reference sequence). The CDR3 loop spans 14 amino acids. V was clipped by 5 bases and J by 3 bases; unmatched bases: 5. CDR3 amino acids: CAWELAGSTDTQYF. As DNA, the CDR3 is TGTGCCTGGGAACTAGCGGGGAGTACAGATACGCAGTATTTT.

V is TRBV5-4 and J is TRBJ1-2; a weak D match, TRBD1 (5 bases). This CDR3 comprises 16 residues. The germline gives CDR1 SGHNT, CDR2 YYREEE (reference sequence). V was pared by 4 bases and J by 3 bases, with 19 bases between. The CDR3 loop is CASSLPHSDSDYGYTF. The DNA for the CDR3 is TGTGCCAGCAGCCTGCCCCACTCCGACAGTGACTATGGCTACACCTTC.

J is TRBJ2-2 and V is TRBV4-2; 11 bases match TRBD2. The V and J ends lost 6 bases and 4 bases, in that order; junction bases with no gene match: 4. The CDR3 length is 15 residues. Per the germline V gene, CDR1 is LGHNA and CDR2 is YNFKEQ. CDR3 sequence reads: CASRRLAGGTGELFF. CDR3 coding DNA: TGTGCCAGCAGAAGGCTAGCGGGAGGCACCGGGGAGCTGTTTTTT.

There are a few counts of this clone. Other DNA sequences in the sample encode the same CDR3. The V gene is TRBV5-1, the J gene TRBJ2-3; possibly TRBD2 for D (7 bases). Germline V gives CDR1 SGHRS, CDR2 YFSETQ. There are 15 residues in the CDR3. Trimming cost V 2 bases and J 5 bases, with 15 bases left between them. The CDR3 protein is CASSLAGLGGDTQYF. Here the CDR3 DNA reads TGCGCCAGCAGCTTAGCGGGATTAGGGGGAGATACGCAGTATTTT.

The chain combines TRBV5-1 with TRBJ1-2; D gene unclear. Germline loops: CDR1 SGHRS, CDR2 YFSETQ. The V and J ends lost 4 bases and 6 bases respectively, with 22 bases between them. This CDR3 has 16 residues. The CDR3 is CASSPAPGALGDGYTF. CDR3 DNA: TGCGCCAGCAGCCCTGCTCCGGGAGCCCTCGGGGATGGCTACACCTTC.

This clone appeared once. This sequence joins TRBV5-1 and TRBJ2-5, with D possibly TRBD1 on 6 matching bases. With 0 bases removed from V and 5 bases from J, the gap between germline ends came to 17 bases. This CDR3 has 16 amino acids. Germline assignment: CDR1 SGHRS and CDR2 YFSETQ. Here the CDR3 reads CASSLAGTTLAETQYF. The CDR3 DNA reads TGCGCCAGCAGCTTGGCCGGGACAACACTTGCGGAGACCCAGTACTTC.

In DNA, the CDR3 is TGTGCCAGCAGCTTAGTCCTAGCGGGAGGGAACTACGAGCAGTACTTC. This sequence encodes CASSLVLAGGNYEQYF. This chain uses TRBV7-9 with TRBJ2-7, with 12 bases matching TRBD2. The trim removed 1 base at V and 3 bases at J, leaving 4 bases unmatched. CDR3 length equals 16 residues. CDR1 and CDR2 from the germline V gene are SEHNR and FQNEAQ (reference sequence).

The gene calls are TRBV19 and TRBJ2-5; possibly TRBD1 for D (6 bases). Germline lookup yields CDR1 LNHDA and CDR2 SQIVND (reference sequence). V lost 5 bases to trimming and J lost 7 bases, with 17 bases between them. The CDR3 extends over 14 amino acids. The CDR3 DNA reads TGTGCCAGTAGTGTACAGGGTATTAGGGGGACCCAGTACTTC. This sequence encodes CASSVQGIRGTQYF.

The chain combines TRBV5-4 with TRBJ2-2; 7 bases map to TRBD1. The V and J ends lost 5 bases and 5 bases, in that order; junction bases with no gene match: 12. From germline, CDR1 is SGHNT and CDR2 YYREEE (reference sequence). CDR3 length equals 16 residues. CDR3 nucleotide sequence: TGTGCCAGCAGAGTCCGGGACAGCGGCCCGACCGGGGAGCTGTTTTTT. It encodes CASRVRDSGPTGELFF.

The gene calls are TRBV27 and TRBJ1-1; 8 bases are a match to TRBD1. Germline V gene data show CDR1 as MNHEY and CDR2 as SMNVEV (reference sequence). The V and J ends lost 6 bases and 1 base, in that order; junction bases with no gene match: 13. The CDR3 extends over 17 amino acids. The CDR3 DNA sequence: TGTGCCAGCAGCACAGGGGGTAGGAGGTCACGGAACACTGAAGCTTTCTTT. This translates into CASSTGGRRSRNTEAFF.

J is TRBJ1-5 and V is TRBV7-9, with D unresolved. This CDR3 is 16 amino acids long. V lost 5 bases and J 0 bases, leaving 14 bases between the germline ends. CDR1 SEHNR and CDR2 FQNEAQ come from the germline V gene (reference sequence). This CDR3 reads CASSRGRTDSNQPQHF. Here the CDR3 DNA reads TGTGCCAGCAGCCGCGGGAGGACCGATAGCAATCAGCCCCAGCATTTT.

This clone has just one count. This chain uses TRBV5-6 with TRBJ1-1; D perhaps matches TRBD1 (5 bases). CDR1 is SGHDT, CDR2 YYEEEE, per germline. The CDR3 spans 13 residues. The V end lost 0 bases, the J end lost 12 bases, and 15 bases lay between the germline ends. CDR3 nucleotides: TGTGCCAGCAGCTTGGTAACAGGCGAGTCACCTTTCTTT. Translating gives CASSLVTGESPFF.

The chain combines TRBV7-8 with TRBJ1-2, with 7 bases matching TRBD1. Germline CDR1 and CDR2: SGHVS and FQNEAQ. This CDR3 has 21 residues. V was pared by 5 bases and J by 0 bases, with 24 bases of the junction left unmatched. The CDR3 loop reads CASSRRDSLAPSRGANYGYTF. In nucleotides, the CDR3 is TGTGCCAGCAGCCGGCGGGACAGTCTCGCACCCTCAAGAGGAGCTAACTATGGCTACACCTTC. Using reference TRBV7-8 and TRBJ1-2 for the parts outside the CDR3, the full variable domain is GAGVSQSPRYKVAKRGQDVALRCDPISGHVSLFWYQQALGQGPEFLTYFQNEAQLDKSGLPSDRFFAERPEGSVSTLKIQRTQQEDSAVYLCASSRRDSLAPSRGANYGYTFGSGTRLTVV.

The J gene is TRBJ1-5, the V gene TRBV6-6, with 8 positions matching TRBD1. J gave up 7 bases and V 4 bases, and 12 bases lay outside the gene matches. The CDR3 runs to 16 residues. Germline CDR1 is MNHNY and CDR2 is SVGAGI (reference sequence). CDR3 amino acids: CASSSNNRGTDQPQHF. The CDR3 nucleotides are TGTGCCAGCAGTTCTAACAACAGGGGGACCGACCAGCCCCAGCATTTT.